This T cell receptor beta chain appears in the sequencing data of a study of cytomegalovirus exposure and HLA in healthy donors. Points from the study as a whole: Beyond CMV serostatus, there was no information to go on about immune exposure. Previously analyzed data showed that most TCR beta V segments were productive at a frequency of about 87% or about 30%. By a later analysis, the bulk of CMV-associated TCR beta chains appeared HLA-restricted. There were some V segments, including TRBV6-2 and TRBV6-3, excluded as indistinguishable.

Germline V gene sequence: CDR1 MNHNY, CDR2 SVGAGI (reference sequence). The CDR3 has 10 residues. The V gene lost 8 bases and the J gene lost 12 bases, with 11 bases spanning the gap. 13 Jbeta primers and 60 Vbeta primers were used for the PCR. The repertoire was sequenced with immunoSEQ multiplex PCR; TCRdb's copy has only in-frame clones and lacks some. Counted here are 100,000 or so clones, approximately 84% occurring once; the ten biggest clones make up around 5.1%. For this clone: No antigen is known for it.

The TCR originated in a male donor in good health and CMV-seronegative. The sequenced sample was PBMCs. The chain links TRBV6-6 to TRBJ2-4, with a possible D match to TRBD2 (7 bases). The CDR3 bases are TGTGCCAGCGGGAGGGACACTCAGTACTTC. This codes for CASGRDTQYF.